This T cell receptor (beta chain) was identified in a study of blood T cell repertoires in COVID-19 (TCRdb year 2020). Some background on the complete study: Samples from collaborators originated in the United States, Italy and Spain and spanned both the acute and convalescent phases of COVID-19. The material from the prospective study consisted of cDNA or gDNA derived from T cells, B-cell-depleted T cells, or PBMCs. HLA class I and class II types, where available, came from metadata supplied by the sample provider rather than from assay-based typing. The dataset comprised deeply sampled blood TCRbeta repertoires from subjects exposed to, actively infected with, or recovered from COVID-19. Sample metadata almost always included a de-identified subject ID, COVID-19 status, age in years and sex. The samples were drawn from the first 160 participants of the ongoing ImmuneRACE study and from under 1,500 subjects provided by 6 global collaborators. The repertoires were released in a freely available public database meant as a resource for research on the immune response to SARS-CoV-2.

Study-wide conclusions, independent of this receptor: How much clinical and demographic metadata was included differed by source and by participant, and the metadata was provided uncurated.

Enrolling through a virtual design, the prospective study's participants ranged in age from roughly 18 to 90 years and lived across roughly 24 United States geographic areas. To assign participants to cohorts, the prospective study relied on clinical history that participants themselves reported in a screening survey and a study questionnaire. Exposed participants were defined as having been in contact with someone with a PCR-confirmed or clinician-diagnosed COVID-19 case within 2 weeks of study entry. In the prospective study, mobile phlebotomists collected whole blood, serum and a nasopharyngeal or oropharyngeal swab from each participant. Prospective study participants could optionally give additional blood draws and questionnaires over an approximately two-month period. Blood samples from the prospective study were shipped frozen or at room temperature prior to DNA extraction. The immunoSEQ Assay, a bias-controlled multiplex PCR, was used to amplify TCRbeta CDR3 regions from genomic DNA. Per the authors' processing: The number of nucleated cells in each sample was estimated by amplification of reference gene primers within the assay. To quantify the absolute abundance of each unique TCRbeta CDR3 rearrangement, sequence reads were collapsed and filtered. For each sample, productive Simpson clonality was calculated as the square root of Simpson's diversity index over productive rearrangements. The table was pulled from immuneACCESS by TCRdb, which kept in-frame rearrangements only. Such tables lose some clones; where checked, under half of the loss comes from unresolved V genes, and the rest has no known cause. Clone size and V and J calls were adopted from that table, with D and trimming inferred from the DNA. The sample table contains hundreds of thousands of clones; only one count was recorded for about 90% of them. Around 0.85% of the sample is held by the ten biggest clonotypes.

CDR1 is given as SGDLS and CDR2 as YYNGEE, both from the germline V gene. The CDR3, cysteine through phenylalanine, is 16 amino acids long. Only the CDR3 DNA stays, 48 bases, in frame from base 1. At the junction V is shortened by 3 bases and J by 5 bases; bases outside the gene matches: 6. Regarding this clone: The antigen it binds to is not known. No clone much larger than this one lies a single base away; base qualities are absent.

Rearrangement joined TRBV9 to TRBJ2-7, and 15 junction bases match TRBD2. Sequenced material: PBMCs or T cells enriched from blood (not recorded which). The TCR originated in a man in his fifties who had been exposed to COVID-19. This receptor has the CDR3 CASSAGLAGGPHEQYF. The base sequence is TGTGCCAGCAGCGCCGGACTAGCGGGGGGGCCCCACGAGCAGTACTTC. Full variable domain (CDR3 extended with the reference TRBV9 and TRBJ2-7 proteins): DSGVTQTPKHLITATGQRVTLRCSPRSGDLSVYWYQQSLDQGLQFLIQYYNGEERAKGNILERFSAQQFPDLHSELNLSSLELGDSALYFCASSAGLAGGPHEQYFGPGTRLTVT.